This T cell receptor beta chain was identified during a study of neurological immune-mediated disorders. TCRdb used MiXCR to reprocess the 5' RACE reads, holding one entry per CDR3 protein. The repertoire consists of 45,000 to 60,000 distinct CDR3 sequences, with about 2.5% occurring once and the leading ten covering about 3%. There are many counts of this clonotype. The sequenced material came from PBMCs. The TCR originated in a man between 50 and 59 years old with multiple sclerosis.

CDR3 in amino acids: CASRPGTGRGAFF. In DNA, the CDR3 is TGTGCCAGCAGACCCGGGACAGGGAGAGGAGCTTTCTTT. The rearrangement uses TRBV3-1 and TRBJ1-1, with 9 bases lining up with TRBD1. CDR1 LGHDT and CDR2 YNNKEL come from the germline V gene (reference sequence). After removal of 6 bases from V and 10 bases from J, the junction contained 9 bases not matched to a gene. This CDR3 region has 13 residues. The full variable domain, with the rest looked up from reference TRBV3-1 and TRBJ1-1, is DTAVSQTPKYLVTQMGNDKSIKCEQNLGHDTMYWYKQDSKKFLKIMFSYNNKELIINETVPNRFSPKSPDKAHLNLHINSLELGDSAVYFCASRPGTGRGAFFGQGTRLTVV.